These T cell receptor beta chains were read from a single sample in a study of cytomegalovirus exposure and HLA in healthy donors. This table comes from immunoSEQ multiplex PCR, and its TCRdb copy is limited to in-frame clones, with some not included. The table includes 90,000 to 100,000 clones, about 75% detected once. Sequenced material: PBMCs. The receptors were gathered from a man aged 40-55 years in good health and CMV-seropositive. The CDR3 runs from the conserved cysteine through the conserved F or W. Each record gives: D gene, clone size, J gene, V gene, CDR3 DNA, CDR3 protein. A D gene is named only where the DNA matches it firmly. Some rows have no size entry. The others give once, few or many, or a class for an expanded clone.

D: TRBD1
size: .
J: TRBJ2-3
V: TRBV11-3
DNA: TGTGCCAGCAGCCCCCGGACAGGGGGAGATACGCAGTATTTT
CDR3: CASSPRTGGDTQYF

D: TRBD1
size: .
J: TRBJ2-2
V: TRBV11-2
DNA: TGTGCCAGCAGCTTTTCTTTACAGGGGGAAACGAACACCGGGGAGCTGTTTTTT
CDR3: CASSFSLQGETNTGELFF

D: TRBD2
size: .
J: TRBJ2-1
V: TRBV13
DNA: TGTGCCAGCAGCTTAAAAAGCGGGGGGGCCTTCTTGAATGAGCAGTTCTTC
CDR3: CASSLKSGGAFLNEQFF

D: TRBD1
size: .
J: TRBJ2-5
V: TRBV27
DNA: TGTGCCAGCAGTTCCAACGGACAGGGAAATGATGAGACCCAGTACTTC
CDR3: CASSSNGQGNDETQYF

D: TRBD1
size: .
J: TRBJ1-6
V: TRBV25-1
DNA: TGTGCCAGCAGTGGTCCCGGGACAGGGGGAAATTCACCCCTCCACTTT
CDR3: CASSGPGTGGNSPLHF

D: TRBD2
size: .
J: TRBJ2-7
V: TRBV9
DNA: TGTGCCAGCAGCGTAGAGGGGCGGGGGGGCTCCTACGAGCAGTACTTC
CDR3: CASSVEGRGGSYEQYF

D: TRBD2
size: .
J: TRBJ2-3
V: TRBV4-1
DNA: TGCGCCAGCAGCCAGGACGGGACTAACACGGATACGCAGTATTTT
CDR3: CASSQDGTNTDTQYF

D: .
size: .
J: TRBJ1-1
V: TRBV18
DNA: TGTGCCAGCTCACCACAAGGGGCAGGGAACACTGAAGCTTTCTTT
CDR3: CASSPQGAGNTEAFF

D: .
size: few
J: TRBJ2-5
V: TRBV19
DNA: TGTGCCAGTAGTATGAAGGACTCCCCCCCAGAGACCCAGTACTTC
CDR3: CASSMKDSPPETQYF

D: TRBD1
size: .
J: TRBJ2-4
V: TRBV28
DNA: TGTGCCAGCAGTACCACAGGGGGATCCAAAAACATTCAGTACTTC
CDR3: CASSTTGGSKNIQYF

D: TRBD2
size: .
J: TRBJ2-7
V: TRBV19
DNA: TGTGCCAGTAGTATATCTGGGAGGGGCCATCTCCAACAGCAGTACTTC
CDR3: CASSISGRGHLQQQYF

D: .
size: .
J: TRBJ1-4
V: TRBV5-1
DNA: TGCGCCAGCAATACAGCAACTAATGAAAAACTGTTTTTT
CDR3: CASNTATNEKLFF

D: .
size: .
J: TRBJ2-3
V: TRBV2
DNA: TGTGCCAGCAGTGCCATAGAGGCAGATACGCAGTATTTT
CDR3: CASSAIEADTQYF

D: .
size: .
J: TRBJ2-2
V: TRBV29-1
DNA: TGCAGCGTTGAAGTGTTCCTGAACACCGGGGAGCTGTTTTTT
CDR3: CSVEVFLNTGELFF

D: .
size: once
J: TRBJ2-1
V: TRBV5-1
DNA: TGCGCCAGCAGCTTGGTCAGGACTGCTACGAACAATGAGCAGTTCTTC
CDR3: CASSLVRTATNNEQFF

D: .
size: .
J: TRBJ1-2
V: TRBV18
DNA: TGTGCCAGCTCACCGGGGCAGACCGGCTACACCTTC
CDR3: CASSPGQTGYTF

D: TRBD1
size: few
J: TRBJ1-5
V: TRBV29-1
DNA: TGCAGCGTGGGGGACAGGGGCGGCCAGCCCCAGCATTTT
CDR3: CSVGDRGGQPQHF

D: TRBD2
size: .
J: TRBJ2-2
V: TRBV9
DNA: TGTGCCAGCAGCGTAGTGAGCGGGGGCCACGGGGAGCTGTTTTTT
CDR3: CASSVVSGGHGELFF

D: .
size: .
J: TRBJ2-6
V: TRBV25-1
DNA: TGTGCCAGCAGTGAACATCAGGGGGGTGGGGCCAACGTCCTGACTTTC
CDR3: CASSEHQGGGANVLTF

D: .
size: .
J: TRBJ2-4
V: TRBV19
DNA: TGTGCCACCCCAGGTAGGGCCAAAAACATTCAGTACTTC
CDR3: CATPGRAKNIQYF

D: .
size: .
J: TRBJ1-5
V: TRBV6-6
DNA: TGTGCCGGCAGGGGAGGGGAAGAGCAGCCCCAGCATTTT
CDR3: CAGRGGEEQPQHF

D: TRBD2
size: once
J: TRBJ2-7
V: TRBV29-1
DNA: TGCAGTGTCGTAATAGCGGGAGCCTACGAGCAGTACTTC
CDR3: CSVVIAGAYEQYF